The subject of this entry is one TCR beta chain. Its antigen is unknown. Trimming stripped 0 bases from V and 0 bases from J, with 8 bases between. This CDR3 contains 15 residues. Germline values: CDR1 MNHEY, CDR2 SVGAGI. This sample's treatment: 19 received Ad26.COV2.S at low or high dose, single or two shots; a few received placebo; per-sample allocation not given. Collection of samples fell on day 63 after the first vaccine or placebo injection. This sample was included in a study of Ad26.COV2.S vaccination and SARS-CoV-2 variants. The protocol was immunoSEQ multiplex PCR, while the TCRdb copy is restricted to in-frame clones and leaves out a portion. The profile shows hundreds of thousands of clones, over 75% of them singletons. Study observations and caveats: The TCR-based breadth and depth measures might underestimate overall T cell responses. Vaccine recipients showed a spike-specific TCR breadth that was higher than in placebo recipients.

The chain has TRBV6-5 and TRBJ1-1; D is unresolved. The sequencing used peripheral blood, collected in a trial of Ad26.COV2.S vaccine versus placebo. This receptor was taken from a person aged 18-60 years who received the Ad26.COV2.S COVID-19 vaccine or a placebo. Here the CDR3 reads CASSYSPVMNTEAFF. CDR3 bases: TGTGCCAGCAGTTACTCGCCAGTCATGAACACTGAAGCTTTCTTT.